This is a list of T cell receptor beta chains from one sample in a study of cytomegalovirus exposure and HLA in healthy donors. Sequencing was performed with immunoSEQ multiplex PCR; in TCRdb, only in-frame clones are kept and a portion is missing. The sample shows approximately 41,000 clones, 90% to 95% of them seen only once. The sample taken for sequencing was PBMCs. The receptor set was obtained from a man aged 18-30 years in good health and CMV-seronegative. Both conserved end residues are part of each CDR3. The D gene is left open where the match is weak. Some rows have no size entry. The others give once, few or many, or a class for an expanded clone.

CDR3aa	CDR3nt	j_gene	v_gene	abundance	d_gene
CASSWISDGGVYEQYF	TGCGCCAGCAGCTGGATCAGTGACGGGGGAGTCTACGAGCAGTACTTC	TRBJ2-7	TRBV5-1	.	.
CAIRLALNTGELFF	TGTGCCATAAGGCTAGCGTTGAACACCGGGGAGCTGTTTTTT	TRBJ2-2	TRBV15	.	.
CASSGTGNGGVVGTQYF	TGTGCCAGCAGTGGGACAGGTAATGGAGGTGTGGTGGGGACCCAGTACTTC	TRBJ2-5	TRBV25-1	.	TRBD1
CASSVPRDRENEKLFF	TGTGCCAGCAGTGTACCCCGGGACAGGGAAAATGAAAAACTGTTTTTT	TRBJ1-4	TRBV6-1	.	TRBD1
CASKRETRFGEQFF	TGCGCCAGCAAACGGGAGACCCGTTTTGGTGAGCAGTTCTTC	TRBJ2-1	TRBV10-1	.	.
CASGGTGGNNEQFF	TGTGCCAGCGGAGGGACAGGGGGCAACAATGAGCAGTTCTTC	TRBJ2-1	TRBV2	.	TRBD1
CASISAGVGNEQFF	TGTGCCAGTATCTCAGCGGGAGTGGGGAATGAGCAGTTCTTC	TRBJ2-1	TRBV19	.	TRBD2
CASSEYQGQGAKNTEAFF	TGTGCCAGCAGTGAATATCAGGGACAGGGGGCTAAAAACACTGAAGCTTTCTTT	TRBJ1-1	TRBV6-1	.	TRBD1
CASSDLAGVDTQYF	TGCGCCAGCAGTGATCTAGCGGGAGTGGATACGCAGTATTTT	TRBJ2-3	TRBV10-1	once	TRBD2
CASRRQGASGGEQYF	TGTGCCAGCAGAAGACAGGGGGCGTCAGGGGGCGAGCAGTACTTC	TRBJ2-7	TRBV28	.	TRBD1
CASSTETSGVTLAKNIQYF	TGTGCCAGTAGTACCGAGACTAGCGGGGTTACCCTAGCCAAAAACATTCAGTACTTC	TRBJ2-4	TRBV19	.	TRBD2
CASSSTGTSETQYF	TGTGCCAGCAGTTCTACCGGGACTTCAGAGACCCAGTACTTC	TRBJ2-5	TRBV6-5	once	.